This T cell receptor (beta chain) was observed in a study of T-cell memory formation after mild COVID-19 (dated by TCRdb to the early 2020s). For the study in its entirety: TCR sequence clusters from the two donors were found to be largely donor specific. In a couple of donors, T-cell clones that expanded and contracted after mild COVID-19 were tracked by sequencing TCRalpha and TCRbeta repertoires over time. Two young, previously healthy adult volunteers made up the cohort, one male and one female.

Sequenced on an Illumina NovaSeq 6000. cDNA libraries for TCRalpha and TCRbeta were prepared by 5'RACE using constant-segment primers, with sample barcodes and unique molecular identifiers added. RNA was extracted from every sample with Trizol reagent. Libraries were amplified in two PCR steps, with a second sample barcode and Illumina TruSeq adapters added in the second step. The libraries were sequenced on an Illumina NovaSeq using 2 x 150 bp paired-end reads. Regarding the original processing steps: With migec v1.2.7, reads were demultiplexed and then collapsed into UMI-guided consensus sequences. Using mixcr v2.1.11, the UMI consensuses were aligned to TRA and TRB V and J templates and assembled into clonotypes. A clonotype was counted as expanded or contracted only if both edgeR and NoisET called the change significant, with noise models trained on biological replicates. For edgeR calls, a false discovery rate-adjusted p below 0.01 and a log2 fold-change threshold of 1 were applied. PCA with hierarchical clustering of max-normalized trajectories of the 1000 most abundant clonotypes was used as exploratory dynamics analysis. The CD4 or CD8 phenotype of responding clones was assigned using the separately sequenced CD4+ and CD8+ repertoires. TCRdb's own reprocessing of the public reads used fastp at Q25 and MiXCR and kept productive beta chains. Duplicate CDR3 protein sequences are folded into a single record with the most common DNA and genes. The V and J calls and clone size are TCRdb's, not the authors'. The sample contains roughly 180,000 distinct CDR3 sequences, approximately 17% of them found a single time. The ten largest clones add up to roughly 4% of the sample.

Relative to germline, V is missing 5 bases and J is missing 7 bases, with 12 bases of the junction outside any gene match. The CDR3, cysteine through phenylalanine, is 14 amino acids long. CDR3 DNA only is kept here, 42 bases in frame from base 1. The germline V gene (reference sequence) supplies CDR1 DFQATT and CDR2 SNEGSKA. Ficoll-Paque density gradient centrifugation was used to isolate PBMCs. In the case of this clonotype: The antigen this receptor binds is unknown. No base-level quality is on record; no much larger clone is a single base apart.

The research as a whole found: Clones contracting from day 15 to 85 had balanced CD4/CD8 phenotypes, while a second wave expanding from day 15 to 37 was biased towards CD4+. Contracting CD4+ clones appeared mostly in the CM and EM memory subsets, whereas CD8+ clones were enriched in EMRA. SARS-CoV-2 specificity of the second-wave clones peaking on day 37 was not confirmed. Some responding clones were detected in pre-infection memory, which suggested that pre-existing cross-reactive memory T cells had joined the SARS-CoV-2 response. Only a couple of mild cases were covered by the study, and larger cohorts that include severe cases with pre-infection samples were considered necessary.

The rearranged segments are TRBV20-1 and TRBJ2-3; 7 bases in the middle match TRBD2. The clonotype was recovered from a man in his late teens or twenties who had mild COVID-19 (a few samples of this study predate the infection). The sample titles of this study are shuffled in the database, so cell type and time point are left out; the donor was told from shared clones. Specimen: PBMCs or a T cell subset sorted from them (not recorded which). The CDR3 region reads CSAPTGASGNTQYF. The sequence in DNA is TGCAGTGCTCCTACTGGGGCTAGCGGTAATACGCAGTATTTT.